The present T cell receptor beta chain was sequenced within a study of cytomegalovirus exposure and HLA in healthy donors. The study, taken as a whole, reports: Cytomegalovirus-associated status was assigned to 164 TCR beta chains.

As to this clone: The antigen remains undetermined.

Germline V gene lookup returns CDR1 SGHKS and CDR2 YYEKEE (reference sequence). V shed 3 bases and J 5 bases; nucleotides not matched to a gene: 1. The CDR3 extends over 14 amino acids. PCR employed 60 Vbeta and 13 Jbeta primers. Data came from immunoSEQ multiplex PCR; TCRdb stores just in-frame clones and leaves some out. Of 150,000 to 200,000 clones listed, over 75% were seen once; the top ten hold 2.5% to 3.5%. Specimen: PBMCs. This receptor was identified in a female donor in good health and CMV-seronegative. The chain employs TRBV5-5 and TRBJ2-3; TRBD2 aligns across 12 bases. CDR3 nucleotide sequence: TGTGCCAGCAGCTCACTAGCGGGAGGAGATACGCAGTATTTT. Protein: CASSSLAGGDTQYF.